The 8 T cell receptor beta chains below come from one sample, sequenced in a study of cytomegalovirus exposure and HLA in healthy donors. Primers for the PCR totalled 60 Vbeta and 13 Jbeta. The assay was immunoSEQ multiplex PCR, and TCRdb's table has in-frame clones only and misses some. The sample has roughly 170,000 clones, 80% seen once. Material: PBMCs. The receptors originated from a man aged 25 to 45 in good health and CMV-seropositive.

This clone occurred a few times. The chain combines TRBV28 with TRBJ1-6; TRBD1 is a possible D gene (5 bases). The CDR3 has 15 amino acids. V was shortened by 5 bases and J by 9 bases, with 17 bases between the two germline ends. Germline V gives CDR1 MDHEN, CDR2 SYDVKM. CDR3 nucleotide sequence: TGTGCCAGCAGTGAGGGGAGGGTGGAGAGTTCACCCCTCCACTTT. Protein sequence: CASSEGRVESSPLHF.

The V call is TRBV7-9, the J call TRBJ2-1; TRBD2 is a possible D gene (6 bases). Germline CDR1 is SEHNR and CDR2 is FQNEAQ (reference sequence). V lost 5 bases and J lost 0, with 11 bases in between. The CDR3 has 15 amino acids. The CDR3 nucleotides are TGTGCCAGCAGCGCGGGACTGAGCTCCTACAATGAGCAGTTCTTC. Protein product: CASSAGLSSYNEQFF.

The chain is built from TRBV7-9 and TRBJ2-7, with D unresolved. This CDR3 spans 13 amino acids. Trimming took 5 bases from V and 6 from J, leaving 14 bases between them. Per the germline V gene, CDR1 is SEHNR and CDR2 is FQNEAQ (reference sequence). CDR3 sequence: CASSPPGSFEQYF. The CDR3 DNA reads TGTGCCAGCAGCCCGCCGGGTAGCTTCGAGCAGTACTTC.

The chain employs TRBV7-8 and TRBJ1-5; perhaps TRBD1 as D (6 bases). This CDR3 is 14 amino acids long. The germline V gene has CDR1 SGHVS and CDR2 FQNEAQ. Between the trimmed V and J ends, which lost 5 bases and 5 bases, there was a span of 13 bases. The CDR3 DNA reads TGTGCCAGCAGCCCAACAGGGAGCTATCAGCCCCAGCATTTT. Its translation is CASSPTGSYQPQHF. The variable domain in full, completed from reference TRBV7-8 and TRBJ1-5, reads GAGVSQSPRYKVAKRGQDVALRCDPISGHVSLFWYQQALGQGPEFLTYFQNEAQLDKSGLPSDRFFAERPEGSVSTLKIQRTQQEDSAVYLCASSPTGSYQPQHFGDGTRLSIL.

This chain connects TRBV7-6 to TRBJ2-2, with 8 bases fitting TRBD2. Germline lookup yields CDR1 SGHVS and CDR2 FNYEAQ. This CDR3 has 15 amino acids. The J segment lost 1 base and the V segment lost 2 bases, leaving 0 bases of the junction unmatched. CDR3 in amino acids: CASSLSGGNTGELFF. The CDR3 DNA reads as TGTGCCAGCAGCTTAAGCGGGGGGAACACCGGGGAGCTGTTTTTT.

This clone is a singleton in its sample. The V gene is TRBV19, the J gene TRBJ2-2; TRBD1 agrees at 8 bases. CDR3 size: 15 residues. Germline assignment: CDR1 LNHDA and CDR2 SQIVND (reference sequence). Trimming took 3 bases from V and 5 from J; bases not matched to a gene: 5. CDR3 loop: CASSIRTGRTGELFF. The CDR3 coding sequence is TGTGCCAGTAGTATTAGGACAGGGAGGACCGGGGAGCTGTTTTTT.

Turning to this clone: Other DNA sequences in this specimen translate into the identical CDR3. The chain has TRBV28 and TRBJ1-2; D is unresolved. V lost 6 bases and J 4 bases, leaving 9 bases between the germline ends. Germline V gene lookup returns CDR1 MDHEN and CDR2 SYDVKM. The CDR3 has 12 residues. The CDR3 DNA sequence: TGTGCCAGCAGGACGGGATCCTATGGCTACACCTTC. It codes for CASRTGSYGYTF.

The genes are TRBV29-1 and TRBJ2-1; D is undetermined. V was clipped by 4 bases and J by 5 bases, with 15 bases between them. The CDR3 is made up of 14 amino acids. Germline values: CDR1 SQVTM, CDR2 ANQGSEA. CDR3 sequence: CSVVPGSRHNEQFF. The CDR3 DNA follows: TGCAGCGTTGTCCCAGGCTCTCGCCACAATGAGCAGTTCTTC.